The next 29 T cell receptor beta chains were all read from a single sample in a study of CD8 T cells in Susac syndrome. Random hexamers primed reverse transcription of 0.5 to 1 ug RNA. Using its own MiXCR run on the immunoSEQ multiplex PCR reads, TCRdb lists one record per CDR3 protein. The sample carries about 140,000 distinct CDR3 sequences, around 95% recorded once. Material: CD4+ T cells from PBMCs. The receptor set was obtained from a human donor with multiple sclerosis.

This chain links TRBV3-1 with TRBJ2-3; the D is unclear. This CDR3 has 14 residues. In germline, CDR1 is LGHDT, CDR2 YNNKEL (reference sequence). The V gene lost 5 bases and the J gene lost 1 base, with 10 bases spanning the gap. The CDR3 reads CASSSHRGTDTQYF. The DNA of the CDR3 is TGTGCCAGCAGCTCCCATCGGGGCACAGATACGCAGTATTTT.

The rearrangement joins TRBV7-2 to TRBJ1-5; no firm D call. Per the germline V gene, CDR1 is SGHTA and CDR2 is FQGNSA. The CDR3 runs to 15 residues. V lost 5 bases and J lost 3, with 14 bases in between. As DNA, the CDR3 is TGTGCCAGCAGCCCCCGCGGGTTGGACAATCAGCCCCAGCATTTT. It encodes CASSPRGLDNQPQHF.

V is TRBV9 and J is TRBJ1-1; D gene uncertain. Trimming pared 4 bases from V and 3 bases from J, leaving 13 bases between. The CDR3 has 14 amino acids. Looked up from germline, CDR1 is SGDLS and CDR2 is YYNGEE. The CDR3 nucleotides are TGTGCCAGCAGCCGTCGGTCACTTGACACTGAAGCTTTCTTT. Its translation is CASSRRSLDTEAFF.

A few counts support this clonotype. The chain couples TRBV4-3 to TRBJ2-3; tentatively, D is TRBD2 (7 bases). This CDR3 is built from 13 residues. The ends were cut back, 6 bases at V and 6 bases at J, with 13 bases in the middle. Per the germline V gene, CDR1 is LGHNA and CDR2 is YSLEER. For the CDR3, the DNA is TGCGCCAGCAGTTGGGGGGGCGGCGATACGCAGTATTTT. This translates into CASSWGGGDTQYF.

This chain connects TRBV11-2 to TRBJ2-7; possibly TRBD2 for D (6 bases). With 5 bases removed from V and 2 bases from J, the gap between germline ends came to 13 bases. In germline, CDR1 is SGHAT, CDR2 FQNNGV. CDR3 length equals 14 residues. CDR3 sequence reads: CASSRRTGAYEQYF. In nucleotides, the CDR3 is TGTGCCAGCAGCCGAAGGACGGGGGCCTACGAGCAGTACTTC. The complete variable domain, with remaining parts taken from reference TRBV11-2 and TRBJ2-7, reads EAGVAQSPRYKIIEKRQSVAFWCNPISGHATLYWYQQILGQGPKLLIQFQNNGVVDDSQLPKDRFSAERLKGVDSTLKIQPAKLEDSAVYLCASSRRTGAYEQYFGPGTRLTVT.

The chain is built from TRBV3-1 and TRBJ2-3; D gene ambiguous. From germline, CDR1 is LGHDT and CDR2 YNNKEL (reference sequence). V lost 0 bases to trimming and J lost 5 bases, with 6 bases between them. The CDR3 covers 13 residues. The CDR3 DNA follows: TGTGCCAGCAGCCAAGATCGTCGAGATACGCAGTATTTT. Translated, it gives CASSQDRRDTQYF.

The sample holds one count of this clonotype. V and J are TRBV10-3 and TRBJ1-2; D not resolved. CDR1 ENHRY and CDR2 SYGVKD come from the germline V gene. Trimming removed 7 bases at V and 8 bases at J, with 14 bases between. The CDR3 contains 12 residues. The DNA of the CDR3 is TGTGCCATCAACTCAGCACGCCGCGGCTACACCTTC. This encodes CAINSARRGYTF.

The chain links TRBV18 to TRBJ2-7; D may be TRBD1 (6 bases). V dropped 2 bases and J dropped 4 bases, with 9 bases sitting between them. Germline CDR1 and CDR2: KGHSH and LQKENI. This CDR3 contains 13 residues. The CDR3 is CASSPIQGYEQYF. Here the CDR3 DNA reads TGTGCCAGCTCACCAATACAGGGATACGAGCAGTACTTC.

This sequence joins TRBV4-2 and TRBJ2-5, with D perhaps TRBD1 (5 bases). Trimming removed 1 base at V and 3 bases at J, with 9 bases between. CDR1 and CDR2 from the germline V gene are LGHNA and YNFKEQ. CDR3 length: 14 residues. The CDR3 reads CASSQGQGEETQYF. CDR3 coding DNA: TGTGCCAGCAGCCAAGGGCAGGGCGAAGAGACCCAGTACTTC.

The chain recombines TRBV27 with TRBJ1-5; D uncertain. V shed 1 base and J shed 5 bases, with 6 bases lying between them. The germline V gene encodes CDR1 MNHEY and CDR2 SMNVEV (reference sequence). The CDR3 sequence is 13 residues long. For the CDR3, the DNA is TGTGCCAGCAGTTTATGGCGGGATCAGCCCCAGCATTTT. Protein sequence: CASSLWRDQPQHF.

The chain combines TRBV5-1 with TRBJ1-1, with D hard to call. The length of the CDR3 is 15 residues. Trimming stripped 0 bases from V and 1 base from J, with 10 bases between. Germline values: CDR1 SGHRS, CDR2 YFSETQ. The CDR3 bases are TGCGCCAGCAGCTTGGTTGTGACACGGAACACTGAAGCTTTCTTT. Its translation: CASSLVVTRNTEAFF.

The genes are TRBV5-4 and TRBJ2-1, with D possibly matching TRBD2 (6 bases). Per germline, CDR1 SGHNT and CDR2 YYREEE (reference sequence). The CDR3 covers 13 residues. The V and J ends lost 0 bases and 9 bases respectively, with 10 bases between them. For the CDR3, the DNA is TGTGCCAGCAGCTTGGAGGGAGGCGGTGAGCAGTTCTTC. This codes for CASSLEGGGEQFF.

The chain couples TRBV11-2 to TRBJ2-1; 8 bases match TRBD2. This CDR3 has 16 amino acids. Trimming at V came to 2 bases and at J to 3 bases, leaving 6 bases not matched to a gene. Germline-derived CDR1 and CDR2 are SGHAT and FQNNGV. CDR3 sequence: CASSLSGGRSYNEQFF. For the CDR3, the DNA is TGTGCCAGCAGCTTATCAGGCGGGAGGAGCTACAATGAGCAGTTCTTC. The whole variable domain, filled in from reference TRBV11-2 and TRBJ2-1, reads EAGVAQSPRYKIIEKRQSVAFWCNPISGHATLYWYQQILGQGPKLLIQFQNNGVVDDSQLPKDRFSAERLKGVDSTLKIQPAKLEDSAVYLCASSLSGGRSYNEQFFGPGTRLTVL.

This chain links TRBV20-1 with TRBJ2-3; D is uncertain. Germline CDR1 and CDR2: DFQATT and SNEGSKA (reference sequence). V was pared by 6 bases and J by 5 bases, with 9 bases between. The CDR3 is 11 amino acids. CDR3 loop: CSATEQDTQYF. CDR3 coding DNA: TGCAGTGCGACTGAGCAAGATACGCAGTATTTT.

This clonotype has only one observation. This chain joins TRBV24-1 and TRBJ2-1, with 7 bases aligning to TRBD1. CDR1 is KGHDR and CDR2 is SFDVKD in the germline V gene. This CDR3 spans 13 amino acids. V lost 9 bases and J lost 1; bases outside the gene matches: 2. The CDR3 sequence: CATRQGSYNEQFF. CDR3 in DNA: TGTGCCACCCGACAGGGTTCCTACAATGAGCAGTTCTTC.

In DNA, the CDR3 is TGCGCCAGCAGCATAGGGACTGGCTCAGAGACCCAGTACTTC. Protein: CASSIGTGSETQYF. V usage is TRBV5-1 and J usage is TRBJ2-5; D possibly corresponds to TRBD2 (6 bases). The germline V gene has CDR1 SGHRS and CDR2 YFSETQ. The CDR3 consists of 14 residues. Between the trimmed V and J ends, which lost 4 bases and 4 bases, there was a span of 14 bases. Combining the CDR3 with reference TRBV5-1 and TRBJ2-5 gives the whole variable domain KAGVTQTPRYLIKTRGQQVTLSCSPISGHRSVSWYQQTPGQGLQFLFEYFSETQRNKGNFPGRFSGRQFSNSRSEMNVSTLELGDSALYLCASSIGTGSETQYFGPGTRLLVL.

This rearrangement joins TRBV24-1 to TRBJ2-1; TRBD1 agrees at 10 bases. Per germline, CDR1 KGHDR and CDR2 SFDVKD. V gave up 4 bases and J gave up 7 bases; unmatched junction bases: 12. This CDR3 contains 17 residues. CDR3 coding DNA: TGTGCCACCAGTGACCGGACAGGGGGACACCTTAGGAATGAGCAGTTCTTC. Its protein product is CATSDRTGGHLRNEQFF.

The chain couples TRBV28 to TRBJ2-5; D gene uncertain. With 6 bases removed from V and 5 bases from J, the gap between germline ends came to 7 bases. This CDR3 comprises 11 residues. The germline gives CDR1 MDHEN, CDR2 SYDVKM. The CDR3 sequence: CASSRLETQYF. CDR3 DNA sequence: TGTGCCAGCAGCAGATTGGAGACCCAGTACTTC.

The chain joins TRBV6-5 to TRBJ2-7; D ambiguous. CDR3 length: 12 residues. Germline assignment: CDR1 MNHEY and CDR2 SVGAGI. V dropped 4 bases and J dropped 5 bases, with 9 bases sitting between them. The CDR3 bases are TGTGCCAGCAGTTCATCACCCCACGAGCAGTACTTC. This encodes CASSSSPHEQYF.

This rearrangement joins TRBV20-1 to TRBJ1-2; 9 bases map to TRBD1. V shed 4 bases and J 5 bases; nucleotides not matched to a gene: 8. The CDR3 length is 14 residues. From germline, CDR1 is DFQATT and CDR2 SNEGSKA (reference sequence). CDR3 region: CSATSTGTGYGYTF. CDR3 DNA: TGCAGTGCTACTAGCACCGGGACAGGGTATGGCTACACCTTC.

CDR3 sequence reads: CASSLAVGGRTGELFF. The CDR3, as DNA: TGTGCCAGCAGCTTAGCCGTCGGGGGTAGGACCGGGGAGCTGTTTTTT. V is TRBV7-2 and J is TRBJ2-2, with D possibly being TRBD2 (6 bases). The CDR3 extends over 16 amino acids. V was clipped by 0 bases and J by 5 bases, with 13 bases between them. Germline-derived CDR1 and CDR2 are SGHTA and FQGNSA.

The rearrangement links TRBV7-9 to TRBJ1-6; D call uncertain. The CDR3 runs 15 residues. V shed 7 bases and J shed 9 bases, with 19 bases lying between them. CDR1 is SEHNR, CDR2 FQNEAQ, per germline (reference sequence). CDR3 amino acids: CASNDGRMTSSPLHF. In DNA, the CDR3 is TGTGCCAGCAATGATGGACGGATGACCTCTTCACCCCTCCACTTT.

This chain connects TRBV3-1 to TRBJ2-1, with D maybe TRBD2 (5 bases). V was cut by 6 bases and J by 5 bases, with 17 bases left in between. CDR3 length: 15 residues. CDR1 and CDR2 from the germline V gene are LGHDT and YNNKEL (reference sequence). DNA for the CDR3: TGTGCCAGCAGGCGTGAGTCGGGGATGGACAATGAGCAGTTCTTC. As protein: CASRRESGMDNEQFF.

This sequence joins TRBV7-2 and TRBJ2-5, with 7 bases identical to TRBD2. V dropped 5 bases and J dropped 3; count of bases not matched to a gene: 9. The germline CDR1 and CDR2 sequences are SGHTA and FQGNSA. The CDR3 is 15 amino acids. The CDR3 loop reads CASSLGGDAEETQYF. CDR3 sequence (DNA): TGTGCCAGCAGCCTGGGAGGGGATGCTGAAGAGACCCAGTACTTC.

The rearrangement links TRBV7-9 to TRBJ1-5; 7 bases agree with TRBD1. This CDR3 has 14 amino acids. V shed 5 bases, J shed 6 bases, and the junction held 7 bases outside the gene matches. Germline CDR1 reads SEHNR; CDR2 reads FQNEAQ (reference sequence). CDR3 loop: CASSSKGASQPQHF. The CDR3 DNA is TGTGCCAGCAGCAGTAAGGGGGCAAGTCAGCCCCAGCATTTT.

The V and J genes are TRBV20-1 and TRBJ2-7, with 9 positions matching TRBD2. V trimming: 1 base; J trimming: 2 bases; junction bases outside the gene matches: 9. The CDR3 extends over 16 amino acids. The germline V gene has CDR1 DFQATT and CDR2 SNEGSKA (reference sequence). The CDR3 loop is CSARAPSSGATYEQYF. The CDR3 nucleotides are TGCAGTGCTAGAGCTCCCTCTAGCGGGGCTACCTACGAGCAGTACTTC.

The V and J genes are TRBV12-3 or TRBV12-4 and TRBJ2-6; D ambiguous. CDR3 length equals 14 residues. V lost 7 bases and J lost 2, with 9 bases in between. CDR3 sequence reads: CASTKPAGANVLTF. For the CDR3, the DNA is TGTGCCAGCACAAAACCTGCTGGGGCCAACGTCCTGACTTTC.

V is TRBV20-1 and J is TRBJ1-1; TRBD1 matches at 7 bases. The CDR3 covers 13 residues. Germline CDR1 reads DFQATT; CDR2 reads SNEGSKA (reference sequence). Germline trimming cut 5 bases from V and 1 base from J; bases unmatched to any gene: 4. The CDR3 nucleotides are TGCAGTGCTGGACGACAGGGGAACACTGAAGCTTTCTTT. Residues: CSAGRQGNTEAFF.

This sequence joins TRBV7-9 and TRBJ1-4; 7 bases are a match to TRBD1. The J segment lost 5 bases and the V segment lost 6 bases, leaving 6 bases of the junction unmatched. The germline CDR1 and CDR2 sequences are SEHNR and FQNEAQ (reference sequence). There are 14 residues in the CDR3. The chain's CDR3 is CASSAGTENEKLFF. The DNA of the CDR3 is TGTGCCAGCAGTGCGGGGACAGAGAATGAAAAACTGTTTTTT.